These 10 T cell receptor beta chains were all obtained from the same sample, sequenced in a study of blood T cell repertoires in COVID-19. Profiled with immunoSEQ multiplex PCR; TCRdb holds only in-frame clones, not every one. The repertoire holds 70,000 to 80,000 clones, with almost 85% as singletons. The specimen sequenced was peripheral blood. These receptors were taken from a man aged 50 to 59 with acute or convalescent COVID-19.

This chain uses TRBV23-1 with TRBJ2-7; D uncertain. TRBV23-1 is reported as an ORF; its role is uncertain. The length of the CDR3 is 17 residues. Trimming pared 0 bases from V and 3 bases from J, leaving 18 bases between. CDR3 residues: CASSQSVEAKNNYEQYF. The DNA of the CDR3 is TGCGCCAGCAGTCAATCAGTGGAAGCGAAAAATAACTACGAGCAGTACTTC.

The CDR3: CASSVALGTGVDPYGYTF. CDR3 DNA: TGTGCCAGCAGCGTAGCTTTGGGGACAGGGGTCGACCCTTATGGCTACACCTTC. The chain uses TRBV9 and TRBJ1-2, with 10 bases lining up with TRBD1. Germline values: CDR1 SGDLS, CDR2 YYNGEE. The CDR3 length is 18 residues. V shed 0 bases, J shed 5 bases, and the junction held 13 bases outside the gene matches. The variable domain in full, completed from reference TRBV9 and TRBJ1-2, reads DSGVTQTPKHLITATGQRVTLRCSPRSGDLSVYWYQQSLDQGLQFLIQYYNGEERAKGNILERFSAQQFPDLHSELNLSSLELGDSALYFCASSVALGTGVDPYGYTFGSGTRLTVV.

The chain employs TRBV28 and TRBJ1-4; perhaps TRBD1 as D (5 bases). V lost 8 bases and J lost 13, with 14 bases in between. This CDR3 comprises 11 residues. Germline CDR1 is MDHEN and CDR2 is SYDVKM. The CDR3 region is CASRFEGVLFF. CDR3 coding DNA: TGTGCCAGCCGCTTTGAAGGGGTACTGTTTTTT.

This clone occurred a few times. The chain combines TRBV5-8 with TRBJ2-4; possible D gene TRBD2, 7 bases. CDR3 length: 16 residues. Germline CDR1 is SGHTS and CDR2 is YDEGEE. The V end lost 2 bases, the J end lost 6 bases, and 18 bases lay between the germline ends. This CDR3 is CASSFRTGRGTNIQYF. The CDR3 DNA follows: TGTGCCAGCAGCTTCCGAACAGGGAGGGGAACAAACATTCAGTACTTC.

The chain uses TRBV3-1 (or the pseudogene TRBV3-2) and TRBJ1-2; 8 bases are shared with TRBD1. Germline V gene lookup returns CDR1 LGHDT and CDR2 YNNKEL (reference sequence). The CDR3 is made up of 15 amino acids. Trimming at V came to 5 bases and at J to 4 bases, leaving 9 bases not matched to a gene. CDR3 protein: CASSYRTGLGYGYTF. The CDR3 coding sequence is TGTGCCAGCAGCTACCGGACAGGGTTGGGCTATGGCTACACCTTC.

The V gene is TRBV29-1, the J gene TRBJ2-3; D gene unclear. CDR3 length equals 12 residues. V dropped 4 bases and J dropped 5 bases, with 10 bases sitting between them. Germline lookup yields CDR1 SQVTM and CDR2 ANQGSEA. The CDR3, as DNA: TGCAGCGTTGTAACTGTCGGAGATACGCAGTATTTT. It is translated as CSVVTVGDTQYF.

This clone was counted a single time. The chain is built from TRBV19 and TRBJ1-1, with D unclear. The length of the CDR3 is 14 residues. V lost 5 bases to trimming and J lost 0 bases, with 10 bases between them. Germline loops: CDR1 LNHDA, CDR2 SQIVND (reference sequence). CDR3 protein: CASSSDKLNTEAFF. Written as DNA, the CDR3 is TGTGCCAGTAGTTCCGACAAGTTGAACACTGAAGCTTTCTTT.

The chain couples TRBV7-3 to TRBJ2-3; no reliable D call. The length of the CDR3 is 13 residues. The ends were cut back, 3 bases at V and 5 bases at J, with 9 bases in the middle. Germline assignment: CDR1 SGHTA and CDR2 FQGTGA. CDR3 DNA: TGTGCCAGCAGCTTCTCCCAGGTAGATACGCAGTATTTT. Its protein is CASSFSQVDTQYF. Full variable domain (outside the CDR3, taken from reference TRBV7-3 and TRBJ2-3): GAGVSQTPSNKVTEKGKYVELRCDPISGHTALYWYRQSLGQGPEFLIYFQGTGAADDSGLPNDRFFAVRPEGSVSTLKIQRTERGDSAVYLCASSFSQVDTQYFGPGTRLTVL.

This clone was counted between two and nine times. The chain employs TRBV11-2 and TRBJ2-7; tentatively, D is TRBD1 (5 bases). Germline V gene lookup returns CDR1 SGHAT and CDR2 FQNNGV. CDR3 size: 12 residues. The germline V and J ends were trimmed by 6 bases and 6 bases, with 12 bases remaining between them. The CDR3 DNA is TGTGCCAGCAGTTCCAGGGTTAGCGAGCAGTACTTC. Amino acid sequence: CASSSRVSEQYF.

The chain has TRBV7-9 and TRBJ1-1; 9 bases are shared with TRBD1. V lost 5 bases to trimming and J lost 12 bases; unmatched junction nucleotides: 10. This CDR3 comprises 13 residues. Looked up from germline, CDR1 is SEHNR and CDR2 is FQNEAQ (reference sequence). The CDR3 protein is CASSPRDRVQTFF. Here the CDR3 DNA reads TGTGCCAGCAGCCCTCGGGACAGGGTTCAAACTTTCTTT.